The 20 T cell receptor beta chains reported below all come from one sample, sequenced in a study of cytomegalovirus exposure and HLA in healthy donors. Use of 60 Vbeta and 13 Jbeta primers characterized the PCR. Profiled with immunoSEQ multiplex PCR; TCRdb holds only in-frame clones, not every one. The table includes roughly 120,000 clones, under 70% detected once. Input material: PBMCs. These TCRs come from a man aged 18-30 years in good health and CMV-seropositive.

The J gene is TRBJ1-4, the V gene TRBV18; 8 bases map to TRBD1. This CDR3 region has 15 residues. Germline V gene sequence: CDR1 KGHSH, CDR2 LQKENI. V lost 5 bases to trimming and J lost 4 bases; unmatched junction nucleotides: 6. The CDR3 nucleotides read TGTGCCAGCTCATCCGGACAGGGCCGTAATGAAAAACTGTTTTTT. Translation: CASSSGQGRNEKLFF.

This rearrangement joins TRBV5-5 to TRBJ1-3; TRBD1 is a possible D gene (5 bases). Germline assignment: CDR1 SGHKS and CDR2 YYEKEE (reference sequence). The CDR3 runs 14 residues. Trimming left V 1 base short and J 11 bases short, with 16 bases between. CDR3 nucleotides: TGTGCCAGCAGCTTGTTACTGGGTACAGGTGCCATATATTTT. Translation: CASSLLLGTGAIYF.

The genes are TRBV2 and TRBJ2-2; 8 nucleotides align to TRBD1. V trimming: 7 bases; J trimming: 6 bases; junction bases outside the gene matches: 10. The V gene's germline CDR1 is SNHLY and CDR2 FYNNEI. The CDR3 has 15 amino acids. CDR3 sequence (DNA): TGTGCCAGCACCCCGGACAGGGTTTCATCCGGGGAGCTGTTTTTT. This encodes CASTPDRVSSGELFF.

The rearrangement joins TRBV7-9 to TRBJ1-6; possible D gene TRBD1, 5 bases. V shed 4 bases and J shed 1 base, with 14 bases lying between them. This CDR3 comprises 17 residues. Germline CDR1 SEHNR, CDR2 FQNEAQ (reference sequence). The CDR3 DNA is TGTGCCAGCAGCTCTGCAGGGCCAAGTTCCTATAATTCACCCCTCCACTTT. Protein product: CASSSAGPSSYNSPLHF.

The chain recombines TRBV2 with TRBJ1-2; 7 bases are shared with TRBD1. This CDR3 spans 14 amino acids. The J segment lost 4 bases and the V segment lost 7 bases, leaving 9 bases of the junction unmatched. Looked up from germline, CDR1 is SNHLY and CDR2 is FYNNEI. The CDR3 is CASNPGQKAYGYTF. The CDR3 DNA reads as TGTGCCAGCAACCCGGGACAGAAAGCCTATGGCTACACCTTC.

The chain uses TRBV28 and TRBJ2-7, with 9 bases matching TRBD2. CDR3 length: 15 residues. Germline lookup yields CDR1 MDHEN and CDR2 SYDVKM. The trim removed 1 base at V and 4 bases at J, leaving 5 bases unmatched. This CDR3 is CASSLLAGEAYEQYF. In nucleotides, the CDR3 is TGTGCCAGCAGTTTATTAGCGGGGGAAGCATACGAGCAGTACTTC.

The V call is TRBV14, the J call TRBJ1-1; D gene ambiguous. The CDR3 sequence is 15 residues long. Germline CDR1 reads SGHDN; CDR2 reads FVKESK. Deletions cut 1 base from V and 1 base from J, with 10 bases between. The CDR3 DNA is TGTGCCAGCAGCCAAGTAGGAGGTTGGAACACTGAAGCTTTCTTT. Its translation: CASSQVGGWNTEAFF.

The rearrangement uses TRBV7-2 and TRBJ2-7; 9 bases align to TRBD2. Germline V lookup: CDR1 SGHTA, CDR2 FQGNSA. The trim removed 0 bases at V and 6 bases at J, leaving 9 bases unmatched. The CDR3 is 16 residues long. The CDR3, as DNA: TGTGCCAGCAGCTTAGCGAGGGCGGGGGGGCTTTTCGAGCAGTACTTC. This codes for CASSLARAGGLFEQYF.

This chain uses TRBV4-2 with TRBJ1-5; 9 nucleotides match TRBD1. This CDR3 has 16 residues. V gave up 1 base and J gave up 5 bases; unmatched junction bases: 6. Germline V gene data show CDR1 as LGHNA and CDR2 as YNFKEQ. CDR3 coding DNA: TGTGCCAGCAGCCAAGTAACAGGGGGCGCCGATCAGCCCCAGCATTTT. Translated: CASSQVTGGADQPQHF.

This chain joins TRBV7-9 and TRBJ1-4; TRBD1 aligns across 12 bases. From germline, CDR1 is SEHNR and CDR2 FQNEAQ (reference sequence). The V and J ends lost 5 bases and 7 bases, in that order; junction bases with no gene match: 5. This CDR3 is built from 15 residues. The CDR3 DNA is TGTGCCAGCAGCCGAAGGGACAGGGGGCGTGAAAAACTGTTTTTT. Encoded protein: CASSRRDRGREKLFF.

V and J are TRBV7-9 and TRBJ2-2; 9 positions match TRBD1. Germline V gene lookup returns CDR1 SEHNR and CDR2 FQNEAQ (reference sequence). The CDR3 loop spans 15 amino acids. Trimming removed 4 bases from V and 4 bases from J; junction bases left unmatched: 4. As DNA, the CDR3 is TGTGCCAGCAGCTCCACAGGGGGCGGCACCGGGGAGCTGTTTTTT. Its protein is CASSSTGGGTGELFF.

V is TRBV6-5 and J is TRBJ1-5; 9 bases match TRBD1. Germline V lookup: CDR1 MNHEY, CDR2 SVGAGI. The junction had 7 bases not matched to a gene; V was cut back by 6 bases and J by 7 bases. This CDR3 has 14 residues. Here the CDR3 DNA reads TGTGCCAGCAGGACCACAGGGGGCAGGCAGCCCCAGCATTTT. Protein product: CASRTTGGRQPQHF.

This chain links TRBV9 with TRBJ2-1; TRBD2 aligns across 11 bases. The germline V gene encodes CDR1 SGDLS and CDR2 YYNGEE. The V and J ends lost 3 bases and 2 bases, in that order; junction bases with no gene match: 4. The CDR3 runs to 16 residues. The CDR3 DNA follows: TGTGCCAGCAGCGCCGTAGCGGGGGGGCCCTACAATGAGCAGTTCTTC. It encodes CASSAVAGGPYNEQFF. Full variable domain (remainder filled in from reference TRBV9 and TRBJ2-1): DSGVTQTPKHLITATGQRVTLRCSPRSGDLSVYWYQQSLDQGLQFLIQYYNGEERAKGNILERFSAQQFPDLHSELNLSSLELGDSALYFCASSAVAGGPYNEQFFGPGTRLTVL.

V gene TRBV9 combines with J gene TRBJ1-5, with 10 bases that match TRBD1. The germline V gene encodes CDR1 SGDLS and CDR2 YYNGEE. The CDR3 totals 15 residues. Trimming removed 3 bases from V and 6 bases from J; junction bases left unmatched: 6. CDR3 DNA: TGTGCCAGCAGCGCGGGGACAGGGGAAGGTCAGCCCCAGCATTTT. Translation gives CASSAGTGEGQPQHF.

The rearrangement uses TRBV21-1 and TRBJ1-4; the D call TRBD1 from the table was never checked on the DNA. TRBV21-1 is listed as a pseudogene. The CDR3 spans 18 residues. The CDR3 loop is CASSSRTVDRADNEKLFF. DNA of the CDR3: TGTGCCAGCAGCAGCCGTACCGTGGACAGGGCGGACAATGAAAAACTGTTTTTT.

The V gene is TRBV6-6, the J gene TRBJ2-7; 12 bases match TRBD1. Germline V lookup: CDR1 MNHNY, CDR2 SVGAGI (reference sequence). This CDR3 has 13 residues. Here the CDR3 DNA reads TGTGCCAGCAGTTATGGGACAGGGGGCGGATTGGCCGTC. Translating gives CASSYGTGGGLAV.

The V call is TRBV2, the J call TRBJ2-7, with TRBD2 identical over 9 bases. V shed 8 bases, J shed 2 bases, and the junction held 13 bases outside the gene matches. The CDR3 is 16 amino acids. Germline CDR1 is SNHLY and CDR2 is FYNNEI. CDR3 DNA: TGTGCCAGCCGCGGAATGCTCCTAGCGGGGACCTACGAGCAGTACTTC. Translation: CASRGMLLAGTYEQYF.

The genes are TRBV6-5 and TRBJ1-6; perhaps TRBD1 as D (5 bases). The CDR3 is 15 residues long. From germline, CDR1 is MNHEY and CDR2 SVGAGI. Trimming took 7 bases from V and 7 from J, leaving 17 bases between them. CDR3 residues: CASTRQYEDNSPLHF. CDR3 nucleotides: TGTGCCAGCACACGACAGTACGAGGACAATTCACCCCTCCACTTT.

J is TRBJ2-1 and V is TRBV19, with D perhaps matching TRBD2 (5 bases). V lost 3 bases and J 4 bases, leaving 22 bases between the germline ends. Per the germline V gene, CDR1 is LNHDA and CDR2 is SQIVND (reference sequence). This CDR3 has 18 residues. The CDR3 is CASSMSGGLTLTYNEQFF. The DNA for the CDR3 is TGTGCCAGTAGTATGTCCGGCGGGCTGACCTTAACATACAATGAGCAGTTCTTC.

This clone was recorded once. V usage is TRBV5-6 and J usage is TRBJ1-1; D is perhaps TRBD1 (5 bases). Germline CDR1 and CDR2: SGHDT and YYEEEE. This CDR3 has 16 amino acids. The V end lost 2 bases, the J end lost 2 bases, and 16 bases lay between the germline ends. CDR3 sequence: CASSFYRTTANTEAFF. The CDR3 DNA is TGTGCCAGCAGCTTTTACAGGACTACAGCAAACACTGAAGCTTTCTTT. Full variable domain (missing parts from reference TRBV5-6 and TRBJ1-1): DAGVTQSPTHLIKTRGQQVTLRCSPKSGHDTVSWYQQALGQGPQFIFQYYEEEERQRGNFPDRFSGHQFPNYSSELNVNALLLGDSALYLCASSFYRTTANTEAFFGQGTRLTVV.